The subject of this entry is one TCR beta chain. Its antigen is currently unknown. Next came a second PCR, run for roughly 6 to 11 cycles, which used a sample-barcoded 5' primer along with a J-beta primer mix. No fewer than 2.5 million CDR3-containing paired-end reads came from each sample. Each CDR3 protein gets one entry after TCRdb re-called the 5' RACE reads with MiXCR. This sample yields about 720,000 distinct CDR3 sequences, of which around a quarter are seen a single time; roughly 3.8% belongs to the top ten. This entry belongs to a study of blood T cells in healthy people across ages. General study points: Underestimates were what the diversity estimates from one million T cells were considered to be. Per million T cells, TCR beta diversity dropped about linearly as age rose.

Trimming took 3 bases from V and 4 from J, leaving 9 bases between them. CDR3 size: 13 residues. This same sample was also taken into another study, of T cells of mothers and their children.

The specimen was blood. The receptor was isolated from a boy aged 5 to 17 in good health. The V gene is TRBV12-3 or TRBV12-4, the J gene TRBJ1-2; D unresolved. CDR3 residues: CASSFWGRYGYTF. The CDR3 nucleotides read TGTGCCAGCAGTTTTTGGGGTCGCTATGGCTACACCTTC.